This T cell receptor (beta chain) was documented in a study of technical replicates of blood from several donors. The ends were cut back, 3 bases at V and 9 bases at J, with 15 bases in the middle. The germline V gene has CDR1 MDHEN and CDR2 SYDVKM. The CDR3 spans 14 residues. The table came from immunoSEQ multiplex PCR; TCRdb's copy has only in-frame clones and leaves some out. Counted here are under 85,000 clones, around 90% occurring once; the ten biggest clones make up 0.4% to 0.5%. The specimen sequenced was T cells isolated from PBMCs. J is TRBJ2-1 and V is TRBV28, with D possibly being TRBD1 (6 bases). This clonotype originated in a human donor in good health. This chain's CDR3 is CASSFNRELVEQFF. The CDR3 nucleotides are TGTGCCAGCAGTTTTAACAGGGAATTGGTTGAGCAGTTCTTC.